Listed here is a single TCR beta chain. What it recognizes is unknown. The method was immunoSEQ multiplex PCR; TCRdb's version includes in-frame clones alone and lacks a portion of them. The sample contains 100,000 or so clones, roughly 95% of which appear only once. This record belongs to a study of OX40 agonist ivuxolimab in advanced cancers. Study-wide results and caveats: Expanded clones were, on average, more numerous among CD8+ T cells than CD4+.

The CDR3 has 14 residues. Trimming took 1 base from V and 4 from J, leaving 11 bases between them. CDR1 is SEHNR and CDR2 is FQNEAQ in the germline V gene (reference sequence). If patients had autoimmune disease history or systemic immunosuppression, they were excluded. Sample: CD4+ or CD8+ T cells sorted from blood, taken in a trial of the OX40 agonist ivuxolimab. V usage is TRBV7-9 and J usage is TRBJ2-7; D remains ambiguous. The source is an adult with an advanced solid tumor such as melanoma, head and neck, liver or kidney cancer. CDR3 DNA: TGTGCCAGCAGCTTAGGGCAGAACGCGTACGAGCAGTACTTC. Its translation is CASSLGQNAYEQYF.